Listed here are 22 T cell receptor beta chains from one sample, sequenced in a study of T cell repertoires in cytomegalovirus infection. Their recognized antigens are unknown. MiXCR was run by TCRdb on the reads, yielding one entry per CDR3 protein. The table has about 920,000 distinct CDR3 sequences, approximately 32% seen once. Sequenced here: cultured CD8+ T cells from PBMCs, sampled from culture after CMV antigen stimulation. The receptor source for this set is a human donor in good health (CMV status not recorded). Some clones in this sample may be carry-over from other donors' samples.

This chain links TRBV7-6 with TRBJ2-7, with D possibly matching TRBD1 (6 bases). CDR1 SGHVS and CDR2 FNYEAQ come from the germline V gene. The CDR3 is 14 amino acids. Trimming removed 5 bases from V and 6 bases from J, with 17 bases in between. CDR3 in amino acids: CASSPEPRGSEQYF. The CDR3 coding sequence is TGTGCCAGCAGCCCAGAACCCAGGGGTTCCGAGCAGTACTTC.

The genes are TRBV7-6 and TRBJ2-3; either TRBD1 or TRBD2 may fit D (5 bases each). The germline CDR1 and CDR2 sequences are SGHVS and FNYEAQ. This CDR3 has 14 amino acids. Trimming left V 5 bases short and J 14 bases short, with 23 bases between. CDR3 sequence reads: CASSPSGTLTLRYF. The CDR3 region has the DNA TGTGCCAGCAGCCCCTCCGGGACCCTTACCCTGCGGTATTTT.

The chain is built from TRBV6-5 and TRBJ1-6; D is possibly TRBD1 (6 bases). There are 15 residues in the CDR3. The ends were cut back, 0 bases at V and 7 bases at J, with 10 bases in the middle. Per the germline V gene, CDR1 is MNHEY and CDR2 is SVGAGI. CDR3 sequence (DNA): TGTGCCAGCAGTTACTCGGGGGGCCGGAATTCACCCCTCCACTTT. Residues: CASSYSGGRNSPLHF.

The V call is TRBV7-4, the J call TRBJ2-2; 10 bases align to TRBD1. The ends lost 6 bases at V and 4 bases at J; junction bases unmatched: 5. CDR3 length: 15 amino acids. Germline lookup yields CDR1 SGHVT and CDR2 SQSDAQ. Here the CDR3 DNA reads TGTGCCAGCAGTTTCGACAGGGGGCTCACCGGGGAGCTGTTTTTT. Its protein is CASSFDRGLTGELFF.

This clonotype showed up many times. V is TRBV7-2 and J is TRBJ2-3, with D unresolved. The CDR3 runs to 14 residues. Germline V gene lookup returns CDR1 SGHTA and CDR2 FQGNSA. V lost 5 bases to trimming and J lost 2 bases, with 11 bases between them. CDR3 coding DNA: TGTGCCAGCAGCGTTGATAGGGTCACAGATACGCAGTATTTT. Translation gives CASSVDRVTDTQYF.

The chain has TRBV5-1 and TRBJ2-3; 9 bases align to TRBD1. Germline values: CDR1 SGHRS, CDR2 YFSETQ. The CDR3 totals 15 residues. V lost 4 bases to trimming and J lost 3 bases; unmatched junction nucleotides: 6. CDR3 sequence: CASSPRGTGTDTQYF. The CDR3 region has the DNA TGCGCCAGCAGCCCTAGGGGGACAGGGACAGATACGCAGTATTTT.

The chain combines TRBV27 with TRBJ1-1; D not resolved. There are 13 residues in the CDR3. Trimming cost V 3 bases and J 11 bases, with 16 bases left between them. CDR1 is MNHEY, CDR2 SMNVEV, per germline (reference sequence). The CDR3 DNA reads as TGTGCCAGCAGTTTTAGGTGGGCGAGAGAGGCTTTCTTT. Translated: CASSFRWAREAFF.

This chain connects TRBV15 to TRBJ2-6; the D is unclear. CDR3 length: 16 amino acids. The V gene's germline CDR1 is LNHNV and CDR2 YYDKDF (reference sequence). With 0 bases removed from V and 2 bases from J, the gap between germline ends came to 8 bases. CDR3 sequence (DNA): TGTGCCACCAGCAGAGACGACCCTCCTGGGGCCAACGTCCTGACTTTC. Its translation: CATSRDDPPGANVLTF.

This chain joins TRBV6-6 and TRBJ1-6; D perhaps matches TRBD1 (5 bases). V was cut by 6 bases and J by 3 bases, with 15 bases left in between. The CDR3 is 16 amino acids. CDR1 and CDR2 from the germline V gene are MNHNY and SVGAGI (reference sequence). CDR3 DNA sequence: TGTGCCAGCAGCTACCTTGACAGTGTCTATAATTCACCCCTCCACTTT. Translated: CASSYLDSVYNSPLHF.

This CDR3 is CASSLGSFGNTGELFF. DNA for the CDR3: TGTGCCAGCAGCTTGGGCTCCTTCGGGAACACCGGGGAGCTGTTTTTT. V and J are TRBV11-3 and TRBJ2-2; D not certain. From germline, CDR1 is SGHNT and CDR2 YENEEA. Trimming pared 3 bases from V and 1 base from J, leaving 12 bases between. This CDR3 region has 16 residues. Combining the CDR3 with reference TRBV11-3 and TRBJ2-2 gives the whole variable domain EAGVVQSPRYKIIEKKQPVAFWCNPISGHNTLYWYLQNLGQGPELLIRYENEEAVDDSQLPKDRFSAERLKGVDSTLKIQPAELGDSAVYLCASSLGSFGNTGELFFGEGSRLTVL.

This clonotype has a handful of counts. The chain combines TRBV20-1 with TRBJ2-1, with TRBD2 matching 8 bases. The CDR3 totals 18 residues. V lost 0 bases and J lost 5; bases outside the gene matches: 15. Germline CDR1 DFQATT, CDR2 SNEGSKA (reference sequence). CDR3 amino acids: CSARDFLGVAGFNNEQFF. The CDR3 region has the DNA TGCAGTGCTAGAGATTTTTTGGGAGTAGCGGGGTTTAACAATGAGCAGTTCTTC.

On this clonotype itself: One base away lies a much larger clone, so this may be a sequencing read error. The chain is built from TRBV7-2 and TRBJ1-5; 7 bases are a match to TRBD1. The CDR3 is made up of 15 amino acids. Germline V gives CDR1 SGHTA, CDR2 FQGNSA. CDR3 region: CATQERQGANQSQHF. The CDR3 bases are TGTGCCACCCAGGAGAGACAGGGCGCCAATCAGTCCCAGCATTTT.

This rearrangement joins TRBV11-2 to TRBJ2-1; TRBD1 is a possible D gene (5 bases). Germline lookup yields CDR1 SGHAT and CDR2 FQNNGV. The CDR3 covers 16 residues. V gave up 5 bases and J gave up 4 bases, with 18 bases separating them. The CDR3 sequence is CASSPNQGNLYNEQFF. Written as DNA, the CDR3 is TGTGCCAGCAGCCCGAATCAGGGTAACCTTTACAATGAGCAGTTCTTC.

V and J are TRBV3-1 and TRBJ2-4; D may be TRBD1 (5 bases). Germline V gives CDR1 LGHDT, CDR2 YNNKEL (reference sequence). The CDR3 is made up of 17 amino acids. Trimming pared 0 bases from V and 3 bases from J, leaving 15 bases between. CDR3 sequence: CASSQDALKGDKNIQYF. The CDR3 DNA reads as TGTGCCAGCAGCCAAGATGCCCTAAAAGGGGACAAAAACATTCAGTACTTC.

CDR3 nucleotides: TGTGCCATCAGTGATCCGGGACACGCTTTTTATGGCTACACCTTC. The encoded protein is CAISDPGHAFYGYTF. The chain combines TRBV10-3 with TRBJ1-2, with a weak D call TRBD1 (6 bases). Looked up from germline, CDR1 is ENHRY and CDR2 is SYGVKD. The CDR3 loop spans 15 amino acids. V was pared by 3 bases and J by 5 bases, with 16 bases between.

This clonotype has only a few counts. J is TRBJ1-1 and V is TRBV12-3 or TRBV12-4; D ambiguous. This CDR3 spans 14 amino acids. Trimming left V 7 bases short and J 4 bases short, with 16 bases between. As DNA, the CDR3 is TGTGCCAGCAAGTCTCCTCTCCGGGGCACTGAAGCTTTCTTT. It codes for CASKSPLRGTEAFF.

This clonotype occurred a few times. The rearrangement joins TRBV6-7 to TRBJ2-7; 8 nucleotides line up with TRBD1. TRBV6-7 qualifies as an ORF whose function is uncertain. Germline trimming cut 5 bases from V and 4 bases from J; bases unmatched to any gene: 7. The CDR3 spans 14 residues. In DNA, the CDR3 is TGTGCCAGCAGTCGACAGGGGAGTGGATACGAGCAGTACTTC. Protein product: CASSRQGSGYEQYF.

The chain combines TRBV29-1 with TRBJ2-1, with 15 positions matching TRBD2. The CDR3 is 17 residues long. Germline values: CDR1 SQVTM, CDR2 ANQGSEA. The junction had 5 bases not matched to a gene; V was cut back by 1 base and J by 4 bases. This chain's CDR3 is CSVEAGLAGGWYNEQFF. CDR3 nucleotide sequence: TGCAGCGTTGAAGCAGGACTAGCGGGAGGGTGGTACAATGAGCAGTTCTTC.

The chain joins TRBV13 to TRBJ1-2; D is ambiguous. The CDR3 length is 14 residues. V shed 5 bases and J shed 4 bases, with 14 bases lying between them. Per germline, CDR1 PRHDT and CDR2 FYEKMQ (reference sequence). The CDR3 DNA reads TGTGCCAGCAGCGAACAACCGGGGATCTATGGCTACACCTTC. It specifies CASSEQPGIYGYTF.

There are a few counts of this clonotype. V is TRBV10-3 and J is TRBJ2-3; no firm D call. The CDR3 extends over 11 amino acids. Germline V gene lookup returns CDR1 ENHRY and CDR2 SYGVKD. Trimming took 7 bases from V and 5 from J, leaving 7 bases between them. In DNA form, the CDR3 reads TGTGCCATCACAAGTGGAGATACGCAGTATTTT. The encoded protein is CAITSGDTQYF.

This clonotype was seen more than once but under ten times. The genes are TRBV2 and TRBJ2-7; tentative D call: TRBD2 (6 bases). Per the germline V gene, CDR1 is SNHLY and CDR2 is FYNNEI. The CDR3 covers 12 residues. The ends were cut back, 6 bases at V and 7 bases at J, with 13 bases in the middle. CDR3 residues: CASRGTGGEQYF. The CDR3 DNA reads TGTGCCAGCAGGGGGACCGGGGGTGAGCAGTACTTC.

The table lists this clonotype with a few counts. The chain carries TRBV5-8 and TRBJ2-3; possibly TRBD1 for D (6 bases). Germline V gene lookup returns CDR1 SGHTS and CDR2 YDEGEE. Trimming took off 4 bases at V and 4 bases at J, with 16 bases between the two ends. This CDR3 is built from 15 residues. For the CDR3, the DNA is TGTGCCAGCAGCCCCACAGGGTTTGTCTCAGATACGCAGTATTTT. Its protein product is CASSPTGFVSDTQYF.